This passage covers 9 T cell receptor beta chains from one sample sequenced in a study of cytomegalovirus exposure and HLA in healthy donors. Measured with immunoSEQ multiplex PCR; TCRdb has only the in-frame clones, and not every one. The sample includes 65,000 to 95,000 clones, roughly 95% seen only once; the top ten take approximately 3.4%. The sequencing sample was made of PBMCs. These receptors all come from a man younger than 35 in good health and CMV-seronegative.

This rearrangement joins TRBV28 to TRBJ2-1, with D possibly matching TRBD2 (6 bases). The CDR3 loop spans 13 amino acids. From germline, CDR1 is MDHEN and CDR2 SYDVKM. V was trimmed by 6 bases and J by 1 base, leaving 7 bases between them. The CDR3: CASRGRSYNEQFF. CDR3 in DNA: TGTGCCAGCAGGGGGAGGTCCTACAATGAGCAGTTCTTC.

CDR3 sequence: CASSLANYEQYF. CDR3 sequence (DNA): TGTGCCAGCAGCTTAGCTAACTACGAGCAGTACTTC. V gene TRBV7-9 combines with J gene TRBJ2-7; unclear D gene. Trimming took off 0 bases at V and 3 bases at J, with 3 bases between the two ends. Germline lookup yields CDR1 SEHNR and CDR2 FQNEAQ (reference sequence). CDR3 size: 12 residues.

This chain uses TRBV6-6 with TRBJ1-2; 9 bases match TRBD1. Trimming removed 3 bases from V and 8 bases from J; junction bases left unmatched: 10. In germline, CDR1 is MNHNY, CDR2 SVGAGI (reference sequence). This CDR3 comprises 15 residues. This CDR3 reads CASSYALDRGKGYTF. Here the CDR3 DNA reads TGTGCCAGCAGTTATGCCCTCGACAGGGGGAAGGGCTACACCTTC.

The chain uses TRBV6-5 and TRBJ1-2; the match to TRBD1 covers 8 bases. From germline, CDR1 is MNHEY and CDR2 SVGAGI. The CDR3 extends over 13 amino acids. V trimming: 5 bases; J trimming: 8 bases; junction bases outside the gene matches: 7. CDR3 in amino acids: CASSTGGIIGYTF. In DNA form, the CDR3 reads TGTGCCAGCAGTACAGGGGGGATAATCGGCTACACCTTC.

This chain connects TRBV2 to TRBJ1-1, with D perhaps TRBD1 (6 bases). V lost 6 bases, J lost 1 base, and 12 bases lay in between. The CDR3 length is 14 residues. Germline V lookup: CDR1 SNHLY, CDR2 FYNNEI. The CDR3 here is CASRLDSSNTEAFF. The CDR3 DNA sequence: TGTGCCAGCAGGCTGGACAGTTCGAACACTGAAGCTTTCTTT.

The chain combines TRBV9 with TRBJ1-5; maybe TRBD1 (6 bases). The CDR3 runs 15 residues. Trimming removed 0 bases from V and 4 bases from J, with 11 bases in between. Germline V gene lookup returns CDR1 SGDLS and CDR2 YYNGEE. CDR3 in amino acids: CASSVGGQSNQPQHF. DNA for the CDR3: TGTGCCAGCAGCGTAGGGGGGCAGTCAAATCAGCCCCAGCATTTT.

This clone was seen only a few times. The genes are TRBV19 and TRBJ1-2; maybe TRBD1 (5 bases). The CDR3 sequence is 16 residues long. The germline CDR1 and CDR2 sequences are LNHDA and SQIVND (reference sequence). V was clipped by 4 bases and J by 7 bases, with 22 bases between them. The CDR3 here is CASSKERLGVRGGYTF. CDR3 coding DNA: TGTGCCAGTAGTAAGGAGAGATTAGGGGTGAGAGGTGGCTACACCTTC.

In nucleotides, the CDR3 is TGTGCCAGCTCTTCCAGTGGCACTGAAGCTTTCTTT. This translates into CASSSSGTEAFF. The V and J genes are TRBV18 and TRBJ1-1; D remains unclear. The CDR3 is 12 residues long. Deletions cut 6 bases from V and 4 bases from J, with 9 bases between. Germline lookup yields CDR1 KGHSH and CDR2 LQKENI.

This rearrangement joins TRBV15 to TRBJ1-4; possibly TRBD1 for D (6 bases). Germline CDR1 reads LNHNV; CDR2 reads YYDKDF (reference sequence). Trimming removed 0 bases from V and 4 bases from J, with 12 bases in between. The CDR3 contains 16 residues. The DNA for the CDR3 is TGTGCCACCAGCAGAGATGTAGGGGGGGTTAATGAAAAACTGTTTTTT. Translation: CATSRDVGGVNEKLFF. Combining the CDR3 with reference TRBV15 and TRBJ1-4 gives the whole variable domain DAMVIQNPRYQVTQFGKPVTLSCSQTLNHNVMYWYQQKSSQAPKLLFHYYDKDFNNEADTPDNFQSRRPNTSFCFLDIRSPGLGDTAMYLCATSRDVGGVNEKLFFGSGTQLSVL.